This T cell receptor beta chain was captured in a study of CD8 T cells in Susac syndrome. Per the germline V gene, CDR1 is SEHNR and CDR2 is FQNEAQ (reference sequence). Trimming cost V 6 bases and J 5 bases; bases outside gene matches: 3. This CDR3 spans 13 amino acids. When the RNA was reverse transcribed, random hexamers were used with an input of roughly 0.45 to 1 ug. Each CDR3 protein is one row after TCRdb ran MiXCR on the immunoSEQ multiplex PCR reads. There are roughly 100,000 distinct CDR3 sequences in the sample; 94% occur only once, and approximately 0.41% lies in the top ten. FACS was used to enrich TEMRA cells, whereas the CD8+ and CD4+ T cells were obtained by negative isolation.

The sequenced sample consisted of CD8+ T cells from PBMCs. The clonotype originates from a human donor with Susac syndrome. J is TRBJ2-4 and V is TRBV7-9, with 8 bases matching TRBD1. DNA of the CDR3: TGTGCCAGCAGTGGACAGGGAGAAAACATTCAGTACTTC. Protein: CASSGQGENIQYF. The full variable domain, rest sourced from reference TRBV7-9 and TRBJ2-4, is DTGVSQNPRHKITKRGQNVTFRCDPISEHNRLYWYRQTLGQGPEFLTYFQNEAQLEKSRLLSDRFSAERPKGSFSTLEIQRTEQGDSAMYLCASSGQGENIQYFGAGTRLSVL.